This T cell receptor beta chain was retrieved from a study of tumor-infiltrating lymphocytes in localized non-small cell lung cancer. Whole-study results and caveats: Higher tumor T cell infiltration than in uninvolved lung was supported by TCRbeta sequencing.

V was shortened by 5 bases and J by 4 bases, with 12 bases between the two germline ends. The CDR3 loop spans 13 amino acids. In germline, CDR1 is LNHDA, CDR2 SQIVND (reference sequence). Libraries were prepared by immunoSEQ multiplex PCR; TCRdb keeps only in-frame clonotypes and omits some of them. The table records some 15,000 clones, 65% to 80% of them present only once. About this clone itself: The antigen is undetermined.

The sample was lung tumor tissue. This TCR came from a human donor with non-small cell lung cancer. This chain connects TRBV19 to TRBJ2-7; TRBD1 might be the D (6 bases). The CDR3, as DNA: TGTGCCAGTAGTGAACCGGACAGTTACGAGCAGTACTTC. Translation gives CASSEPDSYEQYF.